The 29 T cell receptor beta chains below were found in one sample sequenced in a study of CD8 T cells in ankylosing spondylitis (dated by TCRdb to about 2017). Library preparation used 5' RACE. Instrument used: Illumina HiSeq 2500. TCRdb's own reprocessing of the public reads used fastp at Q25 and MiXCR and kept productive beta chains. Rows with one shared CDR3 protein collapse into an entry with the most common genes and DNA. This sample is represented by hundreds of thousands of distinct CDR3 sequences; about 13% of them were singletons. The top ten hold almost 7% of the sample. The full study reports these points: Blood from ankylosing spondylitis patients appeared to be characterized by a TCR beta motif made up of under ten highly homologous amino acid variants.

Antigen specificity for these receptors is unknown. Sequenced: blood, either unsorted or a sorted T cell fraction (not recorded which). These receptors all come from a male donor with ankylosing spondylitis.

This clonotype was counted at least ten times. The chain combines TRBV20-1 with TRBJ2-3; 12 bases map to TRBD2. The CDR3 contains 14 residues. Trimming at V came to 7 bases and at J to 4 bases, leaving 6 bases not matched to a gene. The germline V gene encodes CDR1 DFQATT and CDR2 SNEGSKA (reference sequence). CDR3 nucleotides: TGCAGTGTTCCGACTAGCGGGAGCTCAGATACGCAGTATTTT. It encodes CSVPTSGSSDTQYF.

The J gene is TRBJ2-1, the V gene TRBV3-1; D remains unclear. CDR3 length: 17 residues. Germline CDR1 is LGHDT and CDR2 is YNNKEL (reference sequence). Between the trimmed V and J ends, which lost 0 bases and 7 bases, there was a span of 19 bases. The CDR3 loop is CASSQESAGILENEQFF. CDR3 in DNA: TGTGCCAGCAGCCAAGAGTCCGCAGGAATACTTGAGAATGAGCAGTTCTTC.

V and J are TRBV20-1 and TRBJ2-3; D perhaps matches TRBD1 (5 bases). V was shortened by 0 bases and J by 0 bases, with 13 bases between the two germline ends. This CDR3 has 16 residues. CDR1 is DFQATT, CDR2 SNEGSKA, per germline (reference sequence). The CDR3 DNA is TGCAGTGCTAGAGATTGGAGACAGTCTAGCACAGATACGCAGTATTTT. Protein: CSARDWRQSSTDTQYF.

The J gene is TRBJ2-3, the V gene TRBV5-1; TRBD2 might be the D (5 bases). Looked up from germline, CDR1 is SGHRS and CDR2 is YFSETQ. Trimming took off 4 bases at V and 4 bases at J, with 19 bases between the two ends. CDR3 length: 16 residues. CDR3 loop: CASSLGEPLGPDTQYF. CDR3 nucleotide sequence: TGCGCCAGCAGCCTGGGAGAGCCCCTGGGCCCAGATACGCAGTATTTT.

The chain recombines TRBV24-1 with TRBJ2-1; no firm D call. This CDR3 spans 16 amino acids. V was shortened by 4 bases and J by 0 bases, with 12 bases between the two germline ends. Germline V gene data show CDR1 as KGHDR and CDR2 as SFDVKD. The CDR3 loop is CATSDFKTSSYNEQFF. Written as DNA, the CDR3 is TGTGCCACCAGTGACTTTAAGACGAGCTCCTACAATGAGCAGTTCTTC.

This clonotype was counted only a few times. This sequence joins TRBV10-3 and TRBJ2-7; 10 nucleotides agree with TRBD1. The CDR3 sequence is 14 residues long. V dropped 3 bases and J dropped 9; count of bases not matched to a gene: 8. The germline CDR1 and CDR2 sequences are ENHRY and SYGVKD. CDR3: CAISDPGQGPRQYV. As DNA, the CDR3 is TGTGCCATCAGTGACCCGGGACAGGGGCCTCGGCAGTACGTC.

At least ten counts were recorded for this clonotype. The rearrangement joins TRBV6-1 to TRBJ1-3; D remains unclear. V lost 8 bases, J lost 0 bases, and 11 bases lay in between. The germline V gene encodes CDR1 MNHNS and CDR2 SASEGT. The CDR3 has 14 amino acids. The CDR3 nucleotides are TGTGCCAGCCGGAGACGCAACTCTGGAAACACCATATATTTT. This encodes CASRRRNSGNTIYF.

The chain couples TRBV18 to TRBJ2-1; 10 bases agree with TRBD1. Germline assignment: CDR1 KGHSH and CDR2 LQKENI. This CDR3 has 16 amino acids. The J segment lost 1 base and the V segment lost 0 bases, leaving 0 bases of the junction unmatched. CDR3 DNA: TGTGCCAGCTCACCACCGGGACAGGGGTCCTACAATGAGCAGTTCTTC. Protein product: CASSPPGQGSYNEQFF.

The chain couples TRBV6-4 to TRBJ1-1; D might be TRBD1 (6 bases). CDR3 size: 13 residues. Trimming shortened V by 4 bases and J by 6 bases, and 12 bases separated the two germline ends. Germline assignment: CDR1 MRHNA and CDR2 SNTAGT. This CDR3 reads CASSASQGSEAFF. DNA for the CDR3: TGTGCCAGCAGTGCTTCACAGGGCTCTGAAGCTTTCTTT.

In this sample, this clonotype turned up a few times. The CDR3 here is CSASGTGGPREKLFF. CDR3 bases: TGCAGTGCTAGTGGGACAGGGGGCCCGAGGGAAAAACTGTTTTTT. The genes are TRBV20-1 and TRBJ1-4; 12 bases fit TRBD1. The V and J ends lost 3 bases and 8 bases, in that order; junction bases with no gene match: 7. From germline, CDR1 is DFQATT and CDR2 SNEGSKA (reference sequence). CDR3 size: 15 residues.

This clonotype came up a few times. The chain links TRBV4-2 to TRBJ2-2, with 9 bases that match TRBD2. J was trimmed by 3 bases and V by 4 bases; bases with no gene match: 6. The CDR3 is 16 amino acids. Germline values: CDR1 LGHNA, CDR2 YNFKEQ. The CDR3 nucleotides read TGTGCCAGCAGCCGAGGCGGGAGGGCCTACACCGGGGAGCTGTTTTTT. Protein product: CASSRGGRAYTGELFF.

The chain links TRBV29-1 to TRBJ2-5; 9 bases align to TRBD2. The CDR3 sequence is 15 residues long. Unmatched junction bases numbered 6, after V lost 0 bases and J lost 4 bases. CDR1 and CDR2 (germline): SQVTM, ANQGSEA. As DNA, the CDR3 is TGCAGCGTTGAAGATCTAGCGGGATCCGGAGAGACCCAGTACTTC. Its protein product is CSVEDLAGSGETQYF.

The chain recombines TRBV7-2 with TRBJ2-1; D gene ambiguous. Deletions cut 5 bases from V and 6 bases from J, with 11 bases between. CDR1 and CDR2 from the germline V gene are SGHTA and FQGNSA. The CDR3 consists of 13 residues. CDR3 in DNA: TGTGCCAGCAGCCCCGATTACGTCAATGAGCAGTTCTTC. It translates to CASSPDYVNEQFF.

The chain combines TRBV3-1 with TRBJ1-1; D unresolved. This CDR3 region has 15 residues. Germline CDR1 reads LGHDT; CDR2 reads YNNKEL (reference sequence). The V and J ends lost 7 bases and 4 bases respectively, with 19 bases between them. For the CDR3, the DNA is TGTGCCAGCACCCCGGGGAGTGGGCGAGGCACTGAAGCTTTCTTT. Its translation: CASTPGSGRGTEAFF.

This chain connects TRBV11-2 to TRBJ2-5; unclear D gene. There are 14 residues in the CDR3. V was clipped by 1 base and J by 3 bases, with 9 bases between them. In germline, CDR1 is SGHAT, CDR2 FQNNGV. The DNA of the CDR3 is TGTGCCAGCAGCTTAGTCCCAGAGGAAGAGACCCAGTACTTC. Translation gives CASSLVPEEETQYF.

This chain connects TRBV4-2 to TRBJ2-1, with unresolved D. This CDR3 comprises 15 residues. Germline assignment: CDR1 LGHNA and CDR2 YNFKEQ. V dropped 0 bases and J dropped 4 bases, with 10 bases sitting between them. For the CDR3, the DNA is TGTGCCAGCAGCCAAGATGGGTCCCGTTACAATGAGCAGTTCTTC. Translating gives CASSQDGSRYNEQFF.

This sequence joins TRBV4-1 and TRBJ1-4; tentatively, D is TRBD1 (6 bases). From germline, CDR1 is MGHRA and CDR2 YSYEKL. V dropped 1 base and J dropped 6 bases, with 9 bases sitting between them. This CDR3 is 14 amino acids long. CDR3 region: CASSQAGGDEKLFF. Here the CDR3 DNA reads TGCGCCAGCAGCCAAGCGGGGGGCGATGAAAAACTGTTTTTT.

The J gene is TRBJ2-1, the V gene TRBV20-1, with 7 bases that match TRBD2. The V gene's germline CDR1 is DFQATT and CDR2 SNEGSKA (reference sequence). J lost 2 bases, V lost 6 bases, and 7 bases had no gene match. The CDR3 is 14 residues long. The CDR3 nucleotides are TGCAGTGCGGCTAGCGGAGACCCCTACAATGAGCAGTTCTTC. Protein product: CSAASGDPYNEQFF.

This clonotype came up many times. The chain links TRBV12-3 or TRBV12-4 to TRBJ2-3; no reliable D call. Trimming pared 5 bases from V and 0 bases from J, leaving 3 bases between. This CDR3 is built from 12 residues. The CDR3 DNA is TGTGCCAGCAGTGCTAGCACAGATACGCAGTATTTT. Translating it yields CASSASTDTQYF.

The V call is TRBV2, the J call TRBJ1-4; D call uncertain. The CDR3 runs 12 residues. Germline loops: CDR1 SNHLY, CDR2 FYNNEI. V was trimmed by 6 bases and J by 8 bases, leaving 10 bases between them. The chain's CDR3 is CASRIDSEKLFF. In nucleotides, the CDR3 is TGTGCCAGCAGGATAGACTCCGAAAAACTGTTTTTT.

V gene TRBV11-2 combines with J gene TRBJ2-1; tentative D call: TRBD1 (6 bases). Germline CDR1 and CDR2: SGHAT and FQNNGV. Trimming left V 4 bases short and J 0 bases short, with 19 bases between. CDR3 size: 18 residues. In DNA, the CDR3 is TGTGCCAGCAGCTCACCAGGGGTCAGTAGGAGCTCCTACAATGAGCAGTTCTTC. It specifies CASSSPGVSRSSYNEQFF.

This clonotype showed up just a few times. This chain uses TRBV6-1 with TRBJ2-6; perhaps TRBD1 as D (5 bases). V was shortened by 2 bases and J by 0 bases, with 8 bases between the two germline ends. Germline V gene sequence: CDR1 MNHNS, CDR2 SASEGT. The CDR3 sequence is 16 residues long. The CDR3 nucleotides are TGTGCCAGCAGTGAACAGGGTCTCTCTGGGGCCAACGTCCTGACTTTC. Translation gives CASSEQGLSGANVLTF.

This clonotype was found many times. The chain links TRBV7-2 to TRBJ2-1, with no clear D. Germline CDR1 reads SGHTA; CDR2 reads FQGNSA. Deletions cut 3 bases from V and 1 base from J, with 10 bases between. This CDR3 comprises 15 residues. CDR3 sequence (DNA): TGTGCCAGCAGCTTTAGGGTAGGGTCCTACAATGAGCAGTTCTTC. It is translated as CASSFRVGSYNEQFF.

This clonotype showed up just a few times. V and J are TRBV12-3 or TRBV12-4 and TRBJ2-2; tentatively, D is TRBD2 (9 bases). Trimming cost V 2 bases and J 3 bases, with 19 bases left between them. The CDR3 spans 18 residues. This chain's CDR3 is CASSLRASGTGDTGELFF. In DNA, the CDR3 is TGTGCCAGCAGTTTAAGGGCTAGCGGGACAGGCGACACCGGGGAGCTGTTTTTT.

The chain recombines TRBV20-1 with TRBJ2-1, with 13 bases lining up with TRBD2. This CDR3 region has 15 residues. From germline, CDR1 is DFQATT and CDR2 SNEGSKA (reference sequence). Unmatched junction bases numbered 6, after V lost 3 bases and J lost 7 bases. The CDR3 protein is CSAREPGLAGNEQFF. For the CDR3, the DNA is TGCAGTGCTAGGGAACCGGGACTAGCGGGAAATGAGCAGTTCTTC.

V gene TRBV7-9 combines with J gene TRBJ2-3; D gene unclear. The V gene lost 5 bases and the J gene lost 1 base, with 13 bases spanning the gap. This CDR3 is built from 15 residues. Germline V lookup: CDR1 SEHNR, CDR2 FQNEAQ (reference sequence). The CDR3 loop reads CASSRDLMGTDTQYF. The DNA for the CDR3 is TGTGCCAGCAGCCGCGACCTGATGGGCACAGATACGCAGTATTTT.

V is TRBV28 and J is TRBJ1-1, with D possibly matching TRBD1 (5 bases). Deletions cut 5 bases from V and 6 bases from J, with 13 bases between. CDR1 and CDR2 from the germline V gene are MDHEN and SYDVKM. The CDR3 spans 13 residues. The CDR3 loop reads CASSPRWGAEAFF. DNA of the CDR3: TGTGCCAGCAGTCCGAGGTGGGGCGCTGAAGCTTTCTTT.

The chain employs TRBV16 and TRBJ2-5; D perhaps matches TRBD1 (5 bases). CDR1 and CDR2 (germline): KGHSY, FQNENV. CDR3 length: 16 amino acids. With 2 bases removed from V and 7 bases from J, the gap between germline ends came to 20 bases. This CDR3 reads CASSQNPGKHKGTQYF. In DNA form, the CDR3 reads TGTGCCAGCAGCCAAAATCCAGGGAAGCATAAAGGGACCCAGTACTTC.

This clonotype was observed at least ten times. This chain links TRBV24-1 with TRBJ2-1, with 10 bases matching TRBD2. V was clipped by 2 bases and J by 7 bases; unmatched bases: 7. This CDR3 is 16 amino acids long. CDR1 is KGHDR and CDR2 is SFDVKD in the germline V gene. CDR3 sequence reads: CATSDSTSGMRNEQFF. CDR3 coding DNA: TGTGCCACCAGTGATTCTACTAGCGGGATGAGGAATGAGCAGTTCTTC.